Following are 8 T cell receptor beta chains from one sample sequenced in a study of shared clonotypes between healthy human individuals. Some clones are missing from TCRdb's copy, which holds only in-frame ones; the method was immunoSEQ multiplex PCR. The profile shows about 670,000 clones, 72% of them singletons. The sequenced material came from memory CD4+ T cells sorted from blood. Documented subset: CD45RA-negative fraction. The receptors were gathered from a woman in her twenties or thirties in good health.

This clone was recorded once. The chain combines TRBV19 with TRBJ1-5, with TRBD1 as a possible D gene (6 bases). CDR3 length: 13 amino acids. The ends were cut back, 5 bases at V and 6 bases at J, with 11 bases in the middle. CDR1 and CDR2 (germline): LNHDA, SQIVND (reference sequence). The CDR3, as DNA: TGTGCCAGTAGTGATCGCAGGGGTCAGCCCCAGCATTTT. It codes for CASSDRRGQPQHF.

This clone turned up a few times. The gene calls are TRBV15 and TRBJ2-5, with 9 bases lining up with TRBD1. Germline loops: CDR1 LNHNV, CDR2 YYDKDF (reference sequence). The ends lost 3 bases at V and 5 bases at J; junction bases unmatched: 1. There are 13 residues in the CDR3. CDR3 amino acids: CATSSGQGETQYF. The CDR3 region has the DNA TGTGCCACCAGCAGTGGACAGGGGGAGACCCAGTACTTC. Full variable domain (rest looked up from reference TRBV15 and TRBJ2-5): DAMVIQNPRYQVTQFGKPVTLSCSQTLNHNVMYWYQQKSSQAPKLLFHYYDKDFNNEADTPDNFQSRRPNTSFCFLDIRSPGLGDTAMYLCATSSGQGETQYFGPGTRLLVL.

As to this clone: Other DNA sequences of this sample code for an identical CDR3. This chain uses TRBV5-1 with TRBJ2-7; 8 nucleotides match TRBD1. Losses at the gene ends were 0 bases for V and 2 bases for J; bases not matched to a gene: 4. The CDR3 spans 15 residues. Germline lookup yields CDR1 SGHRS and CDR2 YFSETQ. CDR3 loop: CASSLGGTGTYEQYF. DNA for the CDR3: TGCGCCAGCAGCTTGGGCGGGACAGGTACCTACGAGCAGTACTTC.

The chain links TRBV11-2 to TRBJ2-7; 8 bases are a match to TRBD1. This CDR3 has 13 amino acids. The V and J ends lost 6 bases and 4 bases, in that order; junction bases with no gene match: 5. Germline V gene sequence: CDR1 SGHAT, CDR2 FQNNGV. The CDR3 is CASRRGQVYEQYF. The DNA of the CDR3 is TGTGCCAGCAGGAGGGGACAGGTGTACGAGCAGTACTTC.

As regards this clone: One base away lies a much larger clone, so this may be a sequencing read error. Other DNA sequences within the sample encode an identical CDR3. The chain uses TRBV27 and TRBJ2-3; D is ambiguous. V was pared by 6 bases and J by 1 base, with 8 bases between. The germline gives CDR1 MNHEY, CDR2 SMNVEV (reference sequence). The CDR3 has 13 residues. Here the CDR3 reads CASSPPGTDTQYF. The CDR3 coding sequence is TGTGCCAGCAGCCCCCCCGGCACAGATACGCAGTATTTT.

This clone was seen just once. The chain uses TRBV10-1 and TRBJ2-3, with 7 bases lining up with TRBD1. The CDR3 sequence is 13 residues long. In germline, CDR1 is WNHNN, CDR2 SYGVQD (reference sequence). J was trimmed by 6 bases and V by 9 bases; bases with no gene match: 9. For the CDR3, the DNA is TGCGCCAGTCGGGGACAGTCAAGTGATACGCAGTATTTT. Translating it yields CASRGQSSDTQYF.

A note on this clone: The same CDR3 can be traced to other DNA sequences in this sample. The chain couples TRBV2 to TRBJ2-2; D is unresolved. V was cut by 6 bases and J by 2 bases, with 7 bases left in between. The germline CDR1 and CDR2 sequences are SNHLY and FYNNEI. The CDR3 has 13 residues. CDR3 in DNA: TGTGCCAGCAGCGCCCAAAACACCGGGGAGCTGTTTTTT. This codes for CASSAQNTGELFF.

The CDR3 bases are TGTGCCAGCAGTCCGGACTTGTATAGCAATCAGCCCCAGCATTTT. The encoded protein is CASSPDLYSNQPQHF. The chain links TRBV6-5 to TRBJ1-5, with no clear D. With 5 bases removed from V and 0 bases from J, the gap between germline ends came to 11 bases. Germline values: CDR1 MNHEY, CDR2 SVGAGI. The CDR3 is 15 residues long.